Shown below are 25 T cell receptor beta chains from a single sample sequenced in a study of cytomegalovirus exposure and HLA in healthy donors. PCR amplification relied on 60 Vbeta primers (plus 13 Jbeta primers). Assay used: immunoSEQ multiplex PCR; TCRdb lists only in-frame clones, some missing. The sample shows 150,000 or so clones, and 1.5% to 2% sits with its ten largest clones. Sequenced input: PBMCs. These receptors were collected from a man aged 18 to 30 in good health and CMV-seronegative.

This chain links TRBV7-2 with TRBJ2-1; 11 nucleotides align to TRBD2. Trimming at V came to 5 bases and at J to 9 bases, leaving 9 bases not matched to a gene. The CDR3 is 15 amino acids. Germline CDR1 and CDR2: SGHTA and FQGNSA. Written as DNA, the CDR3 is TGTGCCAGCAGCGGCCAACTAGCGGGAGAACTTGAGCAGTTCTTC. Translating gives CASSGQLAGELEQFF.

The chain combines TRBV5-1 with TRBJ1-6; TRBD1 aligns across 8 bases. Trimming removed 6 bases from V and 5 bases from J; junction bases left unmatched: 1. The CDR3 runs to 13 residues. Germline V CDR1 and CDR2: SGHRS, YFSETQ. The DNA for the CDR3 is TGCGCCAGCAAGGGACAGGATAATTCACCCCTCCACTTT. It yields the protein CASKGQDNSPLHF.

The V gene is TRBV5-4, the J gene TRBJ1-3; D not certain. This CDR3 has 13 residues. V was cut by 3 bases and J by 2 bases, with 6 bases left in between. Germline values: CDR1 SGHNT, CDR2 YYREEE (reference sequence). The CDR3 DNA reads TGTGCCAGCAGCTCCCCTCCTGGAAACACCATATATTTT. Protein sequence: CASSSPPGNTIYF.

The V call is TRBV5-1, the J call TRBJ1-3; the match to TRBD1 covers 9 bases. The CDR3 length is 15 residues. The germline V gene encodes CDR1 SGHRS and CDR2 YFSETQ. The V gene end was trimmed by 0 bases and the J gene end by 4 bases; junction bases not matched to a gene: 2. DNA for the CDR3: TGCGCCAGCAGCTTGGGACAGGGGGTCGGAAACACCATATATTTT. It specifies CASSLGQGVGNTIYF. Using reference TRBV5-1 and TRBJ1-3 for the parts outside the CDR3, the full variable domain is KAGVTQTPRYLIKTRGQQVTLSCSPISGHRSVSWYQQTPGQGLQFLFEYFSETQRNKGNFPGRFSGRQFSNSRSEMNVSTLELGDSALYLCASSLGQGVGNTIYFGEGSWLTVV.

The V and J genes are TRBV11-1 and TRBJ2-4; 10 nucleotides agree with TRBD1. The CDR3 loop spans 19 amino acids. Germline lookup yields CDR1 SGHAT and CDR2 FQDESV (reference sequence). J lost 0 bases, V lost 5 bases, and 13 bases had no gene match. The chain's CDR3 is CASSTRTGGKGLAKNIQYF. CDR3 in DNA: TGTGCCAGCAGCACCCGGACAGGGGGGAAAGGGCTAGCCAAAAACATTCAGTACTTC.

This chain uses TRBV7-9 with TRBJ2-7; 9 bases are shared with TRBD2. V dropped 2 bases and J dropped 6; count of bases not matched to a gene: 17. Germline V gene sequence: CDR1 SEHNR, CDR2 FQNEAQ (reference sequence). The CDR3 sequence is 18 residues long. The DNA of the CDR3 is TGTGCCAGCAGCTTATTTCCTAGAGTCGTCGGGACTAGCATCGAGCAGTACTTC. This gives the protein CASSLFPRVVGTSIEQYF. Full variable domain (remainder filled in from reference TRBV7-9 and TRBJ2-7): DTGVSQNPRHKITKRGQNVTFRCDPISEHNRLYWYRQTLGQGPEFLTYFQNEAQLEKSRLLSDRFSAERPKGSFSTLEIQRTEQGDSAMYLCASSLFPRVVGTSIEQYFGPGTRLTVT.

The chain recombines TRBV2 with TRBJ1-3; no clear D gene. The CDR3 runs 15 residues. Germline loops: CDR1 SNHLY, CDR2 FYNNEI. Trimming took off 6 bases at V and 0 bases at J, with 12 bases between the two ends. The CDR3 here is CASSDDTVSGNTIYF. The DNA for the CDR3 is TGTGCCAGCAGCGATGACACTGTCTCTGGAAACACCATATATTTT. The whole variable domain, remainder taken from reference TRBV2 and TRBJ1-3, is EPEVTQTPSHQVTQMGQEVILRCVPISNHLYFYWYRQILGQKVEFLVSFYNNEISEKSEIFDDQFSVERPDGSNFTLKIRSTKLEDSAMYFCASSDDTVSGNTIYFGEGSWLTVV.

The chain is built from TRBV5-6 and TRBJ1-1; D call uncertain. The CDR3 totals 14 residues. Germline V gene lookup returns CDR1 SGHDT and CDR2 YYEEEE. Trimming left V 4 bases short and J 0 bases short, with 10 bases between. CDR3 coding DNA: TGTGCCAGCAGCCCCACAGTCGTGAACACTGAAGCTTTCTTT. Translated: CASSPTVVNTEAFF.

V usage is TRBV9 and J usage is TRBJ2-7; TRBD1 might be the D (6 bases). The germline V gene has CDR1 SGDLS and CDR2 YYNGEE. The CDR3 consists of 16 residues. V gave up 4 bases and J gave up 1 base, with 18 bases separating them. The CDR3 spells CASSPRGQGLSYEQYF. The CDR3 coding sequence is TGTGCCAGCAGCCCCCGAGGGCAGGGGTTGTCCTACGAGCAGTACTTC.

The chain joins TRBV11-2 to TRBJ1-5; no clear D. Trimming shortened V by 3 bases and J by 0 bases, and 6 bases separated the two germline ends. From germline, CDR1 is SGHAT and CDR2 FQNNGV. The CDR3 runs 14 residues. The chain's CDR3 is CASSLEGSNQPQHF. The CDR3 DNA follows: TGTGCCAGCAGCTTGGAGGGTAGCAATCAGCCCCAGCATTTT.

The chain employs TRBV5-4 and TRBJ2-7; TRBD2 is a possible D gene (6 bases). The CDR3 length is 13 residues. Germline lookup yields CDR1 SGHNT and CDR2 YYREEE (reference sequence). Trimming removed 0 bases at V and 2 bases at J, with 6 bases between. The DNA for the CDR3 is TGTGCCAGCAGCTTGGAGCGGGCCTACGAGCAGTACTTC. Amino acid sequence: CASSLERAYEQYF.

The J gene is TRBJ2-3, the V gene TRBV6-4; 10 bases fit TRBD2. CDR3 length: 15 residues. Trimming took 5 bases from V and 1 from J; bases not matched to a gene: 3. Germline V gene sequence: CDR1 MRHNA, CDR2 SNTAGT. The CDR3 nucleotides read TGTGCCAGCAGTTTAGGGACTAGCGGCACAGATACGCAGTATTTT. This gives the protein CASSLGTSGTDTQYF.

This chain connects TRBV19 to TRBJ2-1; 8 bases are shared with TRBD2. The CDR3 spans 17 residues. CDR1 and CDR2 (germline): LNHDA, SQIVND (reference sequence). V trimming: 5 bases; J trimming: 0 bases; junction bases outside the gene matches: 9. CDR3 nucleotides: TGTGCCAGTAGTCCCCGGTCTAGCGGGTTCTCCTACAATGAGCAGTTCTTC. It specifies CASSPRSSGFSYNEQFF.

V and J are TRBV9 and TRBJ1-5; D not resolved. Trimming left V 0 bases short and J 1 base short, with 8 bases between. The CDR3 runs to 15 residues. CDR1 is SGDLS, CDR2 YYNGEE, per germline. CDR3 in DNA: TGTGCCAGCAGCGTAGATGTTCGGAGCAATCAGCCCCAGCATTTT. Its protein is CASSVDVRSNQPQHF.

The chain carries TRBV9 and TRBJ2-3; TRBD1 matches at 9 bases. This CDR3 is built from 15 residues. In germline, CDR1 is SGDLS, CDR2 YYNGEE. The ends lost 3 bases at V and 6 bases at J; junction bases unmatched: 8. The CDR3 coding sequence is TGTGCCAGCAGCGCAGGGACAGGGTTGGGCGATACGCAGTATTTT. This sequence encodes CASSAGTGLGDTQYF.

The gene calls are TRBV28 and TRBJ2-3; 8 bases agree with TRBD2. Trimming at V came to 7 bases and at J to 3 bases, leaving 9 bases not matched to a gene. The CDR3 sequence is 15 residues long. The germline CDR1 and CDR2 sequences are MDHEN and SYDVKM. CDR3 DNA: TGTGCCAGCACCGAGATAGCGGGAAGGACAGATACGCAGTATTTT. This codes for CASTEIAGRTDTQYF.

The V gene is TRBV2, the J gene TRBJ1-4; D not certain. This CDR3 is 19 amino acids long. Trimming cost V 2 bases and J 8 bases, with 27 bases left between them. Germline V lookup: CDR1 SNHLY, CDR2 FYNNEI. The chain's CDR3 is CASSESASNADTLREKLFF. The CDR3 DNA sequence: TGTGCCAGCAGTGAATCGGCTTCAAACGCTGACACCCTTCGGGAAAAACTGTTTTTT.

This chain joins TRBV7-3 and TRBJ1-5; TRBD1 is a possible D gene (6 bases). Between the trimmed V and J ends, which lost 5 bases and 7 bases, there was a span of 18 bases. CDR1 and CDR2 (germline): SGHTA, FQGTGA. The CDR3 extends over 15 amino acids. CDR3 residues: CASSRRTVAIQPQHF. The CDR3 DNA sequence: TGTGCCAGCAGCCGACGGACAGTGGCCATCCAGCCCCAGCATTTT.

The chain joins TRBV5-1 to TRBJ1-2; 7 bases are shared with TRBD1. Germline assignment: CDR1 SGHRS and CDR2 YFSETQ. This CDR3 has 16 residues. The ends lost 2 bases at V and 4 bases at J; junction bases unmatched: 11. This CDR3 reads CASSFTGTASAYGYTF. The CDR3 bases are TGCGCCAGCAGCTTCACCGGGACAGCCTCCGCCTATGGCTACACCTTC.

The V gene is TRBV25-1, the J gene TRBJ1-5, with 9 bases lining up with TRBD1. The length of the CDR3 is 15 residues. Germline assignment: CDR1 MGHDK and CDR2 SYGVNS. J was trimmed by 3 bases and V by 5 bases; bases with no gene match: 5. The CDR3 loop is CASSLGTGNNQPQHF. The CDR3 DNA reads TGTGCCAGCAGTCTAGGGACAGGGAACAATCAGCCCCAGCATTTT.

The chain employs TRBV29-1 and TRBJ1-1, with TRBD1 identical over 11 bases. The CDR3 contains 15 residues. V was clipped by 7 bases and J by 5 bases; unmatched bases: 12. From germline, CDR1 is SQVTM and CDR2 ANQGSEA. The CDR3 region is CSAGGTGGKWTEAFF. CDR3 nucleotides: TGCAGCGCTGGGGGGACAGGGGGAAAGTGGACTGAAGCTTTCTTT.

This rearrangement joins TRBV9 to TRBJ1-2; no clear D gene. This CDR3 spans 15 amino acids. Germline CDR1 is SGDLS and CDR2 is YYNGEE. Trimming took off 6 bases at V and 7 bases at J, with 22 bases between the two ends. The CDR3 DNA follows: TGTGCCAGCAAGGGAAGGGAGAACGGAAAGGGTGGCTACACCTTC. Protein product: CASKGRENGKGGYTF.

This rearrangement joins TRBV2 to TRBJ2-1, with 10 bases lining up with TRBD1. V was pared by 3 bases and J by 4 bases, with 0 bases of the junction left unmatched. The CDR3 covers 14 residues. Germline CDR1 SNHLY, CDR2 FYNNEI. The CDR3 nucleotides are TGTGCCAGCAGTGAGGGACAGGGGTACAATGAGCAGTTCTTC. The encoded protein is CASSEGQGYNEQFF.

V is TRBV7-9 and J is TRBJ2-3, with TRBD1 as a possible D gene (6 bases). V lost 5 bases, J lost 2 bases, and 14 bases lay in between. Germline V CDR1 and CDR2: SEHNR, FQNEAQ (reference sequence). The length of the CDR3 is 15 residues. The CDR3 spells CASSRNRVYTDTQYF. The CDR3 DNA is TGTGCCAGCAGCCGAAACAGGGTTTACACAGATACGCAGTATTTT. The entire variable domain, with the rest obtained from reference TRBV7-9 and TRBJ2-3, is as follows: DTGVSQNPRHKITKRGQNVTFRCDPISEHNRLYWYRQTLGQGPEFLTYFQNEAQLEKSRLLSDRFSAERPKGSFSTLEIQRTEQGDSAMYLCASSRNRVYTDTQYFGPGTRLTVL.

The chain couples TRBV27 to TRBJ1-1; D might be TRBD1 (6 bases). This CDR3 has 14 amino acids. V was clipped by 5 bases and J by 11 bases, with 21 bases between them. Per germline, CDR1 MNHEY and CDR2 SMNVEV (reference sequence). CDR3 residues: CASSPRQDPMGAFF. The CDR3 DNA is TGTGCCAGCAGTCCCCGACAGGATCCTATGGGTGCTTTCTTT.